Listed here are 20 T cell receptor beta chains from one sample, sequenced in a study of siplizumab effects on memory and regulatory T cells. Repertoires were generated with immunoSEQ multiplex PCR, while TCRdb's copy carries only in-frame clones and drops some. The table shows more than 85,000 clones, with roughly 89% occurring only once. The sequenced sample consisted of CD4+ T cells sorted from blood. These receptors all stem from a human donor in good health.

V is TRBV9 and J is TRBJ1-2; possibly TRBD1 for D (5 bases). The CDR3 runs 13 residues. Germline V gives CDR1 SGDLS, CDR2 YYNGEE. The germline V and J ends were trimmed by 6 bases and 8 bases, with 17 bases remaining between them. CDR3 sequence: CASTPRGVDGYTF. The CDR3 DNA reads TGTGCCAGCACCCCCCGGGGGGTCGACGGCTACACCTTC.

The chain is built from TRBV28 and TRBJ1-1, with D perhaps matching TRBD1 (6 bases). The CDR3 is 17 residues long. Germline CDR1 is MDHEN and CDR2 is SYDVKM. The ends were cut back, 5 bases at V and 6 bases at J, with 25 bases in the middle. CDR3 amino acids: CASSVRRSGARWAEAFF. DNA for the CDR3: TGTGCCAGCAGTGTTCGTCGGTCGGGGGCGCGATGGGCTGAAGCTTTCTTT.

The chain has TRBV5-6 and TRBJ2-3; tentative D call: TRBD1 (7 bases). Trimming took off 1 base at V and 5 bases at J, with 8 bases between the two ends. Germline V lookup: CDR1 SGHDT, CDR2 YYEEEE. The CDR3 covers 13 residues. This chain's CDR3 is CASSLQGGDTQYF. DNA for the CDR3: TGTGCCAGCAGCTTGCAGGGGGGAGATACGCAGTATTTT.

V gene TRBV19 combines with J gene TRBJ2-1, with 8 bases identical to TRBD2. Unmatched junction bases numbered 8, after V lost 2 bases and J lost 8 bases. The CDR3 extends over 15 amino acids. CDR1 and CDR2 (germline): LNHDA, SQIVND (reference sequence). CDR3 coding DNA: TGTGCCAGTAGTATATCGGCGGGAGGTTCCTATGAGCAGTTCTTC. Its translation: CASSISAGGSYEQFF.

The chain has TRBV2 and TRBJ1-1, with 8 positions matching TRBD1. Germline V gene sequence: CDR1 SNHLY, CDR2 FYNNEI. V was clipped by 6 bases and J by 4 bases; unmatched bases: 7. The CDR3 totals 14 residues. The chain's CDR3 is CASRETGGSTEAFF. For the CDR3, the DNA is TGTGCCAGCAGGGAAACAGGGGGGAGCACTGAAGCTTTCTTT.

This clone was counted once. The V and J genes are TRBV5-4 and TRBJ2-7, with D possibly matching TRBD2 (6 bases). Germline V lookup: CDR1 SGHNT, CDR2 YYREEE (reference sequence). The CDR3 totals 14 residues. Trimming shortened V by 1 base and J by 2 bases, and 10 bases separated the two germline ends. CDR3 sequence: CASSLFRTTYEQYF. In nucleotides, the CDR3 is TGTGCCAGCAGCTTGTTCCGGACTACCTACGAGCAGTACTTC.

The chain uses TRBV6-5 and TRBJ2-7; either TRBD1 or TRBD2 may fit D (5 bases each). The V gene's germline CDR1 is MNHEY and CDR2 SVGAGI. There are 15 residues in the CDR3. Trimming took 7 bases from V and 2 from J, leaving 18 bases between them. This chain's CDR3 is CASKRGRDATYEQYF. In DNA, the CDR3 is TGTGCCAGCAAAAGGGGTCGGGACGCCACCTACGAGCAGTACTTC.

The chain has TRBV14 and TRBJ1-2; weak D call: TRBD1 (6 bases). The CDR3 covers 13 residues. Trimming cost V 1 base and J 4 bases, with 7 bases left between them. Germline V CDR1 and CDR2: SGHDN, FVKESK. The CDR3, as DNA: TGTGCCAGCAGCCAAGGAGGGGGCTATGGCTACACCTTC. As protein: CASSQGGGYGYTF.

The chain employs TRBV19 and TRBJ1-1; possibly TRBD1 for D (6 bases). Trimming took off 5 bases at V and 5 bases at J, with 12 bases between the two ends. Per germline, CDR1 LNHDA and CDR2 SQIVND (reference sequence). The CDR3 runs 13 residues. The DNA for the CDR3 is TGTGCCAGTAGTTGGACAGCTGGGACTGAAGCTTTCTTT. Protein sequence: CASSWTAGTEAFF.

V usage is TRBV9 and J usage is TRBJ1-2, with D hard to call. CDR1 SGDLS and CDR2 YYNGEE come from the germline V gene. The CDR3 consists of 17 residues. V lost 3 bases and J lost 9, with 27 bases in between. CDR3 loop: CASSGRRPPRGLISYTF. For the CDR3, the DNA is TGTGCCAGCAGCGGGCGCCGGCCACCCCGAGGGTTGATTAGCTACACCTTC.

CDR3 amino acids: CASSAASSPGELFF. In DNA form, the CDR3 reads TGTGCCAGCAGCGCAGCTAGCTCCCCCGGGGAGCTGTTTTTT. The chain is built from TRBV9 and TRBJ2-2; TRBD2 is a possible D gene (5 bases). Germline values: CDR1 SGDLS, CDR2 YYNGEE. V shed 3 bases and J shed 6 bases, with 12 bases lying between them. This CDR3 has 14 residues.

V is TRBV5-1 and J is TRBJ2-2; perhaps TRBD1 as D (6 bases). Germline CDR1 and CDR2: SGHRS and YFSETQ. The CDR3 sequence is 16 residues long. Trimming pared 3 bases from V and 0 bases from J, leaving 12 bases between. The CDR3 loop reads CASSSSGTPNTGELFF. CDR3 in DNA: TGCGCCAGCAGCTCGTCCGGGACACCGAACACCGGGGAGCTGTTTTTT.

This rearrangement joins TRBV6-5 to TRBJ1-2; 7 positions match TRBD1. The CDR3 runs 15 residues. V trimming: 2 bases; J trimming: 4 bases; junction bases outside the gene matches: 7. Per germline, CDR1 MNHEY and CDR2 SVGAGI. The CDR3 here is CASSYDQGVVYGYTF. The DNA of the CDR3 is TGTGCCAGCAGTTACGATCAGGGGGTGGTCTATGGCTACACCTTC.

This clone turned up a few times. The V gene is TRBV29-1, the J gene TRBJ1-1; D is perhaps TRBD1 (6 bases). V was cut by 6 bases and J by 2 bases, with 16 bases left in between. Germline V gene sequence: CDR1 SQVTM, CDR2 ANQGSEA. This CDR3 spans 14 amino acids. CDR3 sequence: CSVGLQGYNTEAFF. The CDR3 DNA is TGCAGCGTGGGTTTACAGGGATATAACACTGAAGCTTTCTTT.

This clone was detected once. J is TRBJ2-5 and V is TRBV19, with 8 bases identical to TRBD2. The CDR3 consists of 16 residues. V gave up 5 bases and J gave up 5 bases; unmatched junction bases: 13. CDR1 and CDR2 from the germline V gene are LNHDA and SQIVND (reference sequence). The CDR3 DNA reads TGTGCCAGTAGTCCGACCGGGAGGGGCGGGAGGGAGACCCAGTACTTC. Translation gives CASSPTGRGGRETQYF.

The J gene is TRBJ2-2, the V gene TRBV5-4; D could derive from TRBD1 or TRBD2 (5 bases each). CDR1 and CDR2 from the germline V gene are SGHNT and YYREEE (reference sequence). The CDR3 loop spans 13 amino acids. V was pared by 4 bases and J by 6 bases, with 10 bases between. CDR3 nucleotides: TGTGCCAGCAGCCCATGGGGGTCCGGGGAGCTGTTTTTT. Translation gives CASSPWGSGELFF.

The CDR3 sequence is CASSNGPTDTQYF. In nucleotides, the CDR3 is TGTGCCAGTAGTAACGGTCCCACAGATACGCAGTATTTT. The chain has TRBV19 and TRBJ2-3; no clear D. The CDR3 loop spans 13 amino acids. Germline V gene data show CDR1 as LNHDA and CDR2 as SQIVND (reference sequence). V lost 4 bases, J lost 2 bases, and 7 bases lay in between.

V usage is TRBV30 and J usage is TRBJ2-2, with D tentatively TRBD1 (10 bases). Germline V lookup: CDR1 GTSNPN, CDR2 SVGIG (reference sequence). Trimming pared 3 bases from V and 3 bases from J, leaving 20 bases between. The CDR3 runs 17 residues. The CDR3 sequence: CAWRGQGQREDTGELFF. The DNA for the CDR3 is TGTGCCTGGAGGGGACAGGGGCAGCGGGAGGACACCGGGGAGCTGTTTTTT. The full variable domain, rest sourced from reference TRBV30 and TRBJ2-2, is SQTIHQWPATLVQPVGSPLSLECTVEGTSNPNLYWYRQAAGRGLQLLFYSVGIGQISSEVPQNLSASRPQDRQFILSSKKLLLSDSGFYLCAWRGQGQREDTGELFFGEGSRLTVL.

This chain's CDR3 is CASAGGRKNIQYF. The CDR3 DNA follows: TGTGCCAGTGCCGGGGGACGCAAAAACATTCAGTACTTC. The chain couples TRBV19 to TRBJ2-4, with D perhaps matching TRBD2 (6 bases). The CDR3 is made up of 13 amino acids. V shed 8 bases and J shed 3 bases, with 11 bases lying between them. Germline V lookup: CDR1 LNHDA, CDR2 SQIVND (reference sequence).

This chain connects TRBV2 to TRBJ2-5; D possibly matches TRBD1 or TRBD2 (5 bases each). Trimming took off 1 base at V and 4 bases at J, with 13 bases between the two ends. Germline V gene sequence: CDR1 SNHLY, CDR2 FYNNEI. The CDR3 is 15 residues long. The CDR3 coding sequence is TGTGCCAGCAGTGAAGAAGGGACCCCAAGAGAGACCCAGTACTTC. It translates to CASSEEGTPRETQYF.